Below, 16 T cell receptor beta chains from the same sample are listed, as sequenced in a study of control samples from healthy donors and cancer patients. Sequenced by immunoSEQ multiplex PCR; TCRdb stores in-frame clones only, minus some. This sample yields 57,000 or so clones, of which around 90% are seen a single time; 5.5% to 7% belongs to the top ten. The sequenced sample consisted of PBMCs. These receptors were taken from a man between 60 and 75 years old with colorectal cancer.

The chain is built from TRBV6-4 and TRBJ2-5; TRBD1 aligns across 7 bases. The CDR3 covers 15 residues. The ends lost 2 bases at V and 4 bases at J; junction bases unmatched: 7. Per germline, CDR1 MRHNA and CDR2 SNTAGT. The CDR3 DNA reads TGTGCCAGCAGTGACGCCCAGGGGGTGCGAGAGACCCAGTACTTC. Translating it yields CASSDAQGVRETQYF.

CDR3 sequence: CASRDADTQYF. DNA of the CDR3: TGCGCCAGCAGGGATGCAGATACGCAGTATTTT. This chain uses TRBV23-1 with TRBJ2-3, with D unresolved. TRBV23-1 qualifies as an ORF whose function is uncertain. This CDR3 spans 11 amino acids. V lost 6 bases and J 4 bases, leaving 5 bases between the germline ends.

The chain combines TRBV5-1 with TRBJ2-1; the match to TRBD2 covers 9 bases. With V trimmed by 4 bases and J by 3 bases, 5 bases remained unmatched. Germline lookup yields CDR1 SGHRS and CDR2 YFSETQ. CDR3 length equals 15 residues. The chain's CDR3 is CASSAGGLGYNEQFF. The CDR3 region has the DNA TGCGCCAGCAGCGCGGGGGGGCTCGGCTACAATGAGCAGTTCTTC. Variable domain in full (rest from reference TRBV5-1 and TRBJ2-1): KAGVTQTPRYLIKTRGQQVTLSCSPISGHRSVSWYQQTPGQGLQFLFEYFSETQRNKGNFPGRFSGRQFSNSRSEMNVSTLELGDSALYLCASSAGGLGYNEQFFGPGTRLTVL.

The chain has TRBV28 and TRBJ2-5, with 15 bases lining up with TRBD2. Looked up from germline, CDR1 is MDHEN and CDR2 is SYDVKM. J lost 5 bases, V lost 6 bases, and 13 bases had no gene match. The CDR3 loop spans 18 amino acids. The CDR3 region has the DNA TGTGCCAGCAGCTCCACGAGGACTAGCGGGGGGGCTCGGGAGACCCAGTACTTC. Protein: CASSSTRTSGGARETQYF.

This chain connects TRBV7-2 to TRBJ1-3; possible D gene TRBD1, 6 bases. V was clipped by 4 bases and J by 0 bases, with 13 bases between them. Germline loops: CDR1 SGHTA, CDR2 FQGNSA. This CDR3 contains 16 residues. The CDR3 DNA reads as TGTGCCAGCAGCTCGGGGACAATGTTCTCTGGAAACACCATATATTTT. Translating gives CASSSGTMFSGNTIYF. The full variable domain, its missing parts supplied by reference TRBV7-2 and TRBJ1-3, is GAGVSQSPSNKVTEKGKDVELRCDPISGHTALYWYRQSLGQGLEFLIYFQGNSAPDKSGLPSDRFSAERTGGSVSTLTIQRTQQEDSAVYLCASSSGTMFSGNTIYFGEGSWLTVV.

The J gene is TRBJ1-4, the V gene TRBV15, with a tentative D call TRBD1 (6 bases). Germline V gives CDR1 LNHNV, CDR2 YYDKDF (reference sequence). V lost 9 bases and J lost 1, with 15 bases in between. CDR3 size: 15 residues. CDR3 sequence: CATRRADRTNEKLFF. DNA for the CDR3: TGTGCCACTAGAAGGGCGGACAGAACTAATGAAAAACTGTTTTTT.

The V gene is TRBV3-1 (or the pseudogene TRBV3-2), the J gene TRBJ1-2; the D gene is possibly TRBD1 (5 bases). Per germline, CDR1 LGHDT and CDR2 YNNKEL (reference sequence). With 1 base removed from V and 4 bases from J, the gap between germline ends came to 10 bases. The CDR3 consists of 14 residues. Here the CDR3 DNA reads TGTGCCAGCAGCCAAGGACAGCTGATCTATGGCTACACCTTC. It is translated as CASSQGQLIYGYTF.

This clone was found a few times. This sequence joins TRBV10-3 and TRBJ1-2; D uncertain. This CDR3 has 14 residues. Trimming took off 6 bases at V and 2 bases at J, with 13 bases between the two ends. CDR1 and CDR2 (germline): ENHRY, SYGVKD. CDR3 in amino acids: CAISLNGRNYGYTF. CDR3 coding DNA: TGTGCCATCAGCCTTAATGGGCGGAACTATGGCTACACCTTC.

The chain joins TRBV6-1 to TRBJ2-3; 9 bases match TRBD1. This CDR3 comprises 16 residues. Germline assignment: CDR1 MNHNS and CDR2 SASEGT. With 4 bases clipped from V and 0 bases from J, the junction kept 5 bases outside the gene matches. CDR3 amino acids: CASSGPGTGSTDTQYF. CDR3 DNA: TGTGCCAGCAGTGGACCTGGGACAGGGAGCACAGATACGCAGTATTTT.

The rearrangement joins TRBV7-9 to TRBJ1-1; D perhaps matches TRBD1 (6 bases). This CDR3 spans 16 amino acids. Germline CDR1 SEHNR, CDR2 FQNEAQ (reference sequence). Trimming removed 3 bases at V and 0 bases at J, with 14 bases between. The CDR3 sequence is CASSFPGNRVNTEAFF. The CDR3 bases are TGTGCCAGCAGCTTTCCGGGAAACAGGGTGAACACTGAAGCTTTCTTT.

The V call is TRBV2, the J call TRBJ2-7; TRBD1 aligns across 8 bases. V shed 4 bases, J shed 6 bases, and the junction held 8 bases outside the gene matches. Germline V gene lookup returns CDR1 SNHLY and CDR2 FYNNEI. The CDR3 sequence is 14 residues long. CDR3 DNA sequence: TGTGCCAGCAGTGGTTCGCAGGGGGCTTCCGAGCAGTACTTC. It codes for CASSGSQGASEQYF.

The rearrangement uses TRBV2 and TRBJ1-3; D remains unclear. Per the germline V gene, CDR1 is SNHLY and CDR2 is FYNNEI. This CDR3 contains 14 residues. Trimming shortened V by 2 bases and J by 3 bases, and 8 bases separated the two germline ends. In DNA form, the CDR3 reads TGTGCCAGCAGTGAAAGGACGTTTGGAAACACCATATATTTT. Translation gives CASSERTFGNTIYF.

The CDR3 DNA reads as TGTGCCAGCAGTTTTCAGGGGCAGGATACGCAGTATTTT. Its translation is CASSFQGQDTQYF. V and J are TRBV5-4 and TRBJ2-3; D is possibly TRBD1 (6 bases). The V gene lost 5 bases and the J gene lost 6 bases, with 13 bases spanning the gap. This CDR3 region has 13 residues. Germline loops: CDR1 SGHNT, CDR2 YYREEE (reference sequence). Full variable domain (missing parts from reference TRBV5-4 and TRBJ2-3): ETGVTQSPTHLIKTRGQQVTLRCSSQSGHNTVSWYQQALGQGPQFIFQYYREEENGRGNFPPRFSGLQFPNYSSELNVNALELDDSALYLCASSFQGQDTQYFGPGTRLTVL.

V usage is TRBV21-1 and J usage is TRBJ2-7; the table's D call of TRBD1 was not tested on the DNA. TRBV21-1 is noted as a pseudogene. The CDR3 covers 15 residues. The DNA for the CDR3 is TGTGCCAGCAGTCCGAACAGGGGAAATTCCTACGAGCAGTACTTC. Translating gives CASSPNRGNSYEQYF.

The V and J genes are TRBV6-5 and TRBJ1-6; D is unclear. Germline-derived CDR1 and CDR2 are MNHEY and SVGAGI. The CDR3 loop spans 14 amino acids. V was shortened by 11 bases and J by 0 bases, with 11 bases between the two germline ends. For the CDR3, the DNA is TGTGCCGGCTCCGCAGGCTCCTATAATTCACCCCTCCACTTT. Residues: CAGSAGSYNSPLHF.

The CDR3 reads CASGMVKGSNSPLHF. CDR3 nucleotides: TGTGCCAGCGGTATGGTAAAGGGCTCAAATTCACCCCTCCACTTT. The genes are TRBV6-5 and TRBJ1-6; no firm D call. Germline V CDR1 and CDR2: MNHEY, SVGAGI. The CDR3 extends over 15 amino acids. V gave up 8 bases and J gave up 7 bases, with 18 bases separating them.